A single sample is the source of the 2 T cell receptor beta chains below, sequenced in a study of T-cell memory formation after mild COVID-19 (dated by TCRdb to the early 2020s). Library preparation employed 5' RACE. The data were produced on an Illumina NovaSeq 6000. TCRdb reprocessed the public reads (quality trimming at Q25 with fastp, clone calling with MiXCR) and kept in-frame beta chains. Rows with one shared CDR3 protein collapse into an entry with the most common genes and DNA. Within this sample are 450,000 to 650,000 distinct CDR3 sequences, with around 21% of them counted one time only. In total, the top ten clones hold under 15% of the sample. Sequencing was performed on PBMCs or a T cell subset sorted from them (not recorded which). Every receptor here comes from an adult woman who had mild COVID-19 (a few samples of this study predate the infection). The sample titles of this study are shuffled in the database, so cell type and time point are left out; the donor was told from shared clones.

This clonotype was found a few times. This chain connects TRBV7-2 to TRBJ2-1; a possible D gene is TRBD1 (5 bases). Germline V gives CDR1 SGHTA, CDR2 FQGNSA. This CDR3 has 16 amino acids. V dropped 4 bases and J dropped 0 bases, with 13 bases sitting between them. This CDR3 reads CASSSQGRSSYNEQFF. The CDR3 DNA reads TGTGCCAGCAGCTCCCAGGGTCGGAGCTCCTACAATGAGCAGTTCTTC.

This clonotype was seen many times. The chain joins TRBV24-1 to TRBJ2-1, with 9 bases fitting TRBD2. Per the germline V gene, CDR1 is KGHDR and CDR2 is SFDVKD. V shed 4 bases and J 7 bases; nucleotides not matched to a gene: 10. The CDR3 covers 16 residues. The chain's CDR3 is CATSEQGLAGRNEQFF. The DNA of the CDR3 is TGTGCCACCAGTGAGCAGGGGCTAGCGGGACGTAATGAGCAGTTCTTC.